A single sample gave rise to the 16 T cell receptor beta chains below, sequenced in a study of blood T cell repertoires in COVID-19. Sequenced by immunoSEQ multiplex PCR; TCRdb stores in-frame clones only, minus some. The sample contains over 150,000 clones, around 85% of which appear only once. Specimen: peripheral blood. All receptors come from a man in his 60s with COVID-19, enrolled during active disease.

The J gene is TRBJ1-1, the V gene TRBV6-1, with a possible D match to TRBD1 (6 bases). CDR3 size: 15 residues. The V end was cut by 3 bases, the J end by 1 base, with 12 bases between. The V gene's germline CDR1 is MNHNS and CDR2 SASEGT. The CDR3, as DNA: TGTGCCAGCAGTGACAGGGGTCTCCCGAACACTGAAGCTTTCTTT. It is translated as CASSDRGLPNTEAFF.

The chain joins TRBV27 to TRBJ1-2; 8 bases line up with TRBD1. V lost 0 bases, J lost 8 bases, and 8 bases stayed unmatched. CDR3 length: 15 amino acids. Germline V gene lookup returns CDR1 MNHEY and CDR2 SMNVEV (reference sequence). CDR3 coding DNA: TGTGCCAGCAGTTTATCCCCAGGGGGCGCACGGGGCTACACCTTC. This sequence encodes CASSLSPGGARGYTF.

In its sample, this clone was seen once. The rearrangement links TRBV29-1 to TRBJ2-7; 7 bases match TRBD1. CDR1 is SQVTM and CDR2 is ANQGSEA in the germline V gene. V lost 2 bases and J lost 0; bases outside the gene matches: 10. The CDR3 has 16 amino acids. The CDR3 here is CSVELVRGGGSYEQYF. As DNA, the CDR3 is TGCAGCGTTGAATTGGTGAGAGGGGGCGGCTCCTACGAGCAGTACTTC.

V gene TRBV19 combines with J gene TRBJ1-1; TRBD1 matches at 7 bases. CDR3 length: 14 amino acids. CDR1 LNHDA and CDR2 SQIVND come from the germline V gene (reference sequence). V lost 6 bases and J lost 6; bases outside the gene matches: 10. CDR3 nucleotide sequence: TGTGCCAGTAGCACACAGGGGACAAGTTCTGAAGCTTTCTTT. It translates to CASSTQGTSSEAFF.

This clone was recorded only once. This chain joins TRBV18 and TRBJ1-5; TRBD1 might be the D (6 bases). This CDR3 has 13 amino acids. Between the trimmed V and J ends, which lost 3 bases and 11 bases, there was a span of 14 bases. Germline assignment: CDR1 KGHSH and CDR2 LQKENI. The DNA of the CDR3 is TGTGCCAGCTCACCGGACAGCGGCATAGCCCAGCATTTT. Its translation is CASSPDSGIAQHF.

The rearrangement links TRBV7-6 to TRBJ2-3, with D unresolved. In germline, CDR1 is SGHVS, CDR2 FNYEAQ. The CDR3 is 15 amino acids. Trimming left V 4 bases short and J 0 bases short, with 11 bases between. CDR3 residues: CASSSGFSSTDTQYF. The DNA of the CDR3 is TGTGCCAGCAGCTCCGGGTTTTCTAGCACAGATACGCAGTATTTT. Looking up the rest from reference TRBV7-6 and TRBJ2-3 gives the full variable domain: GAGVSQSPRYKVTKRGQDVALRCDPISGHVSLYWYRQALGQGPEFLTYFNYEAQQDKSGLPNDRFSAERPEGSISTLTIQRTEQRDSAMYRCASSSGFSSTDTQYFGPGTRLTVL.

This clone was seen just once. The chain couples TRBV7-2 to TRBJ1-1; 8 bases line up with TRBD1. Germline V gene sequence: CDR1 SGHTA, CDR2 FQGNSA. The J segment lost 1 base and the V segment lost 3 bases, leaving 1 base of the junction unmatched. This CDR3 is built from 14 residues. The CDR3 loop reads CASSFGQGNTEAFF. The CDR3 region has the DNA TGTGCCAGCAGCTTCGGACAGGGGAACACTGAAGCTTTCTTT.

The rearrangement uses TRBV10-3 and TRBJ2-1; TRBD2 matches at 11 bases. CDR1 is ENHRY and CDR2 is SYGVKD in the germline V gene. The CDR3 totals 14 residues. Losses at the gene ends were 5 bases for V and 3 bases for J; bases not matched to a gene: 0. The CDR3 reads CAISTSGGYNEQFF. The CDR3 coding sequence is TGTGCCATCAGTACTAGCGGGGGCTACAATGAGCAGTTCTTC.

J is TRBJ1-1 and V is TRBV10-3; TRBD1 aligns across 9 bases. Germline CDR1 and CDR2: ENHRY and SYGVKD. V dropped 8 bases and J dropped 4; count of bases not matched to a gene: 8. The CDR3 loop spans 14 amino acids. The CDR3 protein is CAIGGGQGGTEAFF. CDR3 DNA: TGTGCCATCGGGGGGGGACAGGGAGGCACTGAAGCTTTCTTT.

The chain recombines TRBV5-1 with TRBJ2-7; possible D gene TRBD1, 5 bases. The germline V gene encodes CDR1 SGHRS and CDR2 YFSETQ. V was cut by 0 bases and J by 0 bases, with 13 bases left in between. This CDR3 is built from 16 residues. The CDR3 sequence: CASSLESGLSSYEQYF. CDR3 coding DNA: TGCGCCAGCAGCTTGGAATCAGGGCTAAGCTCCTACGAGCAGTACTTC. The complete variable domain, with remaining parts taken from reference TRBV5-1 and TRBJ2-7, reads KAGVTQTPRYLIKTRGQQVTLSCSPISGHRSVSWYQQTPGQGLQFLFEYFSETQRNKGNFPGRFSGRQFSNSRSEMNVSTLELGDSALYLCASSLESGLSSYEQYFGPGTRLTVT.

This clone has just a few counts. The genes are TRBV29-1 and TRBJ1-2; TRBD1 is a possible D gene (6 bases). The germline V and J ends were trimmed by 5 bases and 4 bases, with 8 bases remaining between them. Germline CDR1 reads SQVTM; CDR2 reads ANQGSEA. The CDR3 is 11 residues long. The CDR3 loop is CSVWDTYGYTF. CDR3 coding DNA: TGCAGCGTTTGGGACACCTATGGCTACACCTTC.

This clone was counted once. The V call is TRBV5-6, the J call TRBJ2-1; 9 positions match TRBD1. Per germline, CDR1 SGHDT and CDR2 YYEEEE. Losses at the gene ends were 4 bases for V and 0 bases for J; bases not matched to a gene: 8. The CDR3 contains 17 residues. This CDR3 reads CASSIDRGLSSYNEQFF. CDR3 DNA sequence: TGTGCCAGCAGCATTGACAGGGGGTTAAGCTCCTACAATGAGCAGTTCTTC.

The CDR3 region has the DNA TGCGCCAGCAGCTTGGGGACAGGGCACAATCAGCCCCAGCATTTT. The encoded protein is CASSLGTGHNQPQHF. The rearrangement uses TRBV5-1 and TRBJ1-5, with 8 bases fitting TRBD1. Germline V gene data show CDR1 as SGHRS and CDR2 as YFSETQ. This CDR3 region has 15 residues. V lost 0 bases and J lost 3; bases outside the gene matches: 2. The whole variable domain, filled in from reference TRBV5-1 and TRBJ1-5, reads KAGVTQTPRYLIKTRGQQVTLSCSPISGHRSVSWYQQTPGQGLQFLFEYFSETQRNKGNFPGRFSGRQFSNSRSEMNVSTLELGDSALYLCASSLGTGHNQPQHFGDGTRLSIL.

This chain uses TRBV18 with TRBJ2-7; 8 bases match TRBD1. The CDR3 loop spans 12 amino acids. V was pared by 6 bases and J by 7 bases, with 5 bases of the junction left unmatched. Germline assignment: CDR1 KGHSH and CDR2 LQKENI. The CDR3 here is CASSQNRGEQYF. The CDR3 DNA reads TGTGCCAGCTCGCAGAACAGGGGGGAGCAGTACTTC. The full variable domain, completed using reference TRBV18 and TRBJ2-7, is NAGVMQNPRHLVRRRGQEARLRCSPMKGHSHVYWYRQLPEEGLKFMVYLQKENIIDESGMPKERFSAEFPKEGPSILRIQQVVRGDSAAYFCASSQNRGEQYFGPGTRLTVT.

The CDR3 sequence is CASRVSTYGYTF. DNA of the CDR3: TGTGCCAGCAGGGTCTCTACCTATGGCTACACCTTC. The chain combines TRBV6-5 with TRBJ1-2; D unresolved. The CDR3 has 12 residues. The V and J ends lost 6 bases and 4 bases respectively, with 9 bases between them. CDR1 is MNHEY and CDR2 is SVGAGI in the germline V gene.

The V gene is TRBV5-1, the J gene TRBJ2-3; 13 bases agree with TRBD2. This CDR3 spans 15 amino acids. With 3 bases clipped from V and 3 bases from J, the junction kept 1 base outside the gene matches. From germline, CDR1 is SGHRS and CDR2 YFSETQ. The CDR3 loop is CASSSGLAGTDTQYF. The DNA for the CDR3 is TGCGCCAGCAGCTCGGGACTAGCGGGAACAGATACGCAGTATTTT.